This T cell receptor beta chain stems from a study of T cells in Graves' hyperthyroidism and ophthalmopathy. Findings of the study overall: Most expanded thyroid clonotypes above 0.001 also appeared in blood.

Amplified TCR beta CDR3 regions derived from RNA transcripts. A first-round RT-PCR of the TCR CDR3 used the HTBI primer set. TCRdb ran MiXCR on the multiplex PCR reads and lists one entry per CDR3 protein. Here the sample spans approximately 530,000 distinct CDR3 sequences, 16% being singletons. No progression to ophthalmopathy during 18 months of follow-up defined stable disease. Clinical symptoms, serum thyroxine, TRAb, thyroid ultrasound and orbital computed tomography informed diagnoses. The authors obtained PBMCs from 10 ml of fresh peripheral blood. V gave up 5 bases and J gave up 5 bases; unmatched junction bases: 14. The CDR3 loop spans 16 amino acids. Germline V lookup: CDR1 SEHNR, CDR2 FQNEAQ (reference sequence). This clonotype was counted only a few times. As yet, its antigen is unknown.

The V gene is TRBV7-9, the J gene TRBJ1-2; TRBD1 matches at 7 bases. The sample comprised blood. This TCR was recovered from a woman under 30 with Graves' hyperthyroidism. The CDR3 DNA sequence: TGTGCCAGCAGCCCACCGGACAGGCTAGTTTGGTATGGCTACACCTTC. Amino acids: CASSPPDRLVWYGYTF. Variable domain in full (rest from reference TRBV7-9 and TRBJ1-2): DTGVSQNPRHKITKRGQNVTFRCDPISEHNRLYWYRQTLGQGPEFLTYFQNEAQLEKSRLLSDRFSAERPKGSFSTLEIQRTEQGDSAMYLCASSPPDRLVWYGYTFGSGTRLTVV.